The clone carrying this T cell receptor beta chain was seen only once. The data were taken from a study of blood T cell repertoires in COVID-19. CDR1 and CDR2 (germline): MNHEY, SVGEGT. The CDR3 consists of 14 residues. V lost 5 bases and J lost 4; bases outside the gene matches: 5. The authors' processing: Amplification from reference gene primers served as the basis for estimated nucleated cell counts. Profiled with immunoSEQ multiplex PCR; TCRdb holds only in-frame clones, not every one. For V, J and clone size, that table is used; D and trimming come from the DNA. The data contain about 26,000 clones, nearly 95% of them singletons.

V gene TRBV6-2 or TRBV6-3 combines with J gene TRBJ1-5; 7 bases are shared with TRBD1. The origin of this receptor is a human donor in a cohort sampled during active COVID-19. Specimen: peripheral blood. CDR3 amino acids: CASSVQGSNQPQHF. CDR3 nucleotide sequence: TGTGCCAGCAGTGTACAGGGGTCGAATCAGCCCCAGCATTTT.